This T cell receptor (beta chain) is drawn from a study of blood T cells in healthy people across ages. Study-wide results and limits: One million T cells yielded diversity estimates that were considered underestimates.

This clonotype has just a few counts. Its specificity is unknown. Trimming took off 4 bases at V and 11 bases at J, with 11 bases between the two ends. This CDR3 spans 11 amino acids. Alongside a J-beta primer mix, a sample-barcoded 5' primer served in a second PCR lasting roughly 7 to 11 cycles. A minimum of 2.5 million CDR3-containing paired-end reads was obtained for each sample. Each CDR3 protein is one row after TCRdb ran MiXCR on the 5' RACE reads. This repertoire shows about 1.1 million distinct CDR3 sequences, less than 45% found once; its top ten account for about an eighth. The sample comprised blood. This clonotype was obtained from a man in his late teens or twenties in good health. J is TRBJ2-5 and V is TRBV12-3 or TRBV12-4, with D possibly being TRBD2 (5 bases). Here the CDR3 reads CASSSAWEQYF. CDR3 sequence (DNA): TGTGCCAGCAGTTCCGCCTGGGAGCAGTACTTC.